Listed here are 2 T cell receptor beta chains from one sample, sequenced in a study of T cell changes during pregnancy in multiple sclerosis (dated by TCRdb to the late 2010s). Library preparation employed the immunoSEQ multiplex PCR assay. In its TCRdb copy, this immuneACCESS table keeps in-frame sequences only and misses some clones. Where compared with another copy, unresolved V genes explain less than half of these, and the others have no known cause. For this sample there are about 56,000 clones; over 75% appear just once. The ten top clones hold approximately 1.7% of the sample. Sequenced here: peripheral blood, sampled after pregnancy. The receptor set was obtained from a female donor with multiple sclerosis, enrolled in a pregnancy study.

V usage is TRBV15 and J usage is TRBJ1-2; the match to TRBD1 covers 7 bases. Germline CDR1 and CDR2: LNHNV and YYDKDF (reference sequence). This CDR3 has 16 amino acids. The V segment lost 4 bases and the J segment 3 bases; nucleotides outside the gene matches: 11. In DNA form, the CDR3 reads TGTGCCACCAGCACTCGGACAGGCCCCGATCACTATGGCTACACCTTC. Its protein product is CATSTRTGPDHYGYTF.

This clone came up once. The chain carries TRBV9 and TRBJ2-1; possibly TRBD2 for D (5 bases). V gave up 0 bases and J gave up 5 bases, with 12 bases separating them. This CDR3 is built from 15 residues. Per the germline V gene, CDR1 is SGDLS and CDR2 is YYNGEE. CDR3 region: CASSVGSGPDNEQFF. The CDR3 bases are TGTGCCAGCAGCGTAGGAAGCGGCCCTGACAATGAGCAGTTCTTC.